Shown below are 16 T cell receptor beta chains from a single sample sequenced in a study of cytomegalovirus exposure and HLA in healthy donors. In the PCR, 60 Vbeta and 13 Jbeta primers were used. Some clones are missing from TCRdb's copy, which holds only in-frame ones; the method was immunoSEQ multiplex PCR. The table includes roughly 170,000 clones, under 85% detected once. Sequenced: PBMCs. Receptor source: a woman aged 25 to 39 in good health and CMV-seronegative.

This chain connects TRBV9 to TRBJ1-4; D not certain. V lost 1 base and J lost 1, with 8 bases in between. CDR1 SGDLS and CDR2 YYNGEE come from the germline V gene. The CDR3 is made up of 15 amino acids. CDR3 sequence reads: CASSVIGQTNEKLFF. The CDR3 DNA reads TGTGCCAGCAGCGTAATTGGGCAAACTAATGAAAAACTGTTTTTT.

CDR3 protein: CASSVAGEAYEQYF. The DNA for the CDR3 is TGTGCCAGCAGTGTAGCAGGGGAGGCCTACGAGCAGTACTTC. The gene calls are TRBV6-1 and TRBJ2-7; D may correspond to TRBD1 or TRBD2 (6 bases each). The CDR3 contains 14 residues. V was pared by 4 bases and J by 2 bases, with 12 bases between. Germline V lookup: CDR1 MNHNS, CDR2 SASEGT.

The rearrangement joins TRBV5-1 to TRBJ1-2, with 10 bases fitting TRBD1. Germline assignment: CDR1 SGHRS and CDR2 YFSETQ. The CDR3 spans 16 residues. The J segment lost 8 bases and the V segment lost 2 bases, leaving 12 bases of the junction unmatched. CDR3 nucleotide sequence: TGCGCCAGCAGCTTAAACCCGGGACAGGGGCCGACGGGCTACACCTTC. Translating it yields CASSLNPGQGPTGYTF.

The chain couples TRBV19 to TRBJ1-1, with D perhaps TRBD1 (5 bases). Germline-derived CDR1 and CDR2 are LNHDA and SQIVND (reference sequence). The CDR3 contains 14 residues. Between the trimmed V and J ends, which lost 5 bases and 1 base, there was a span of 11 bases. CDR3 amino acids: CASSSRVGNTEAFF. The CDR3 DNA sequence: TGTGCCAGTAGTTCCAGGGTTGGGAACACTGAAGCTTTCTTT. Looking up the rest from reference TRBV19 and TRBJ1-1 gives the full variable domain: DGGITQSPKYLFRKEGQNVTLSCEQNLNHDAMYWYRQDPGQGLRLIYYSQIVNDFQKGDIAEGYSVSREKKESFPLTVTSAQKNPTAFYLCASSSRVGNTEAFFGQGTRLTVV.

V and J are TRBV19 and TRBJ2-7; no reliable D call. CDR1 and CDR2 from the germline V gene are LNHDA and SQIVND (reference sequence). CDR3 length: 14 amino acids. V was clipped by 5 bases and J by 1 base, with 12 bases between them. CDR3 region: CASSPEWASYEQYF. CDR3 sequence (DNA): TGTGCCAGTAGTCCTGAGTGGGCTTCCTACGAGCAGTACTTC.

The V call is TRBV28, the J call TRBJ1-2, with 11 nucleotides matching TRBD1. The J segment lost 0 bases and the V segment lost 3 bases, leaving 6 bases of the junction unmatched. The CDR3 totals 17 residues. Germline CDR1 reads MDHEN; CDR2 reads SYDVKM. The CDR3 nucleotides read TGTGCCAGCAGTTTGTACGGGACAGGGGGAACTAACTATGGCTACACCTTC. Amino acid sequence: CASSLYGTGGTNYGYTF.

The chain is built from TRBV7-8 and TRBJ2-7, with 10 bases that match TRBD2. In germline, CDR1 is SGHVS, CDR2 FQNEAQ. V lost 4 bases to trimming and J lost 4 bases; unmatched junction nucleotides: 10. This CDR3 is 16 amino acids long. CDR3 residues: CASSSEGLAERYEQYF. The DNA of the CDR3 is TGTGCCAGCAGCTCAGAAGGACTAGCGGAAAGATACGAGCAGTACTTC. The variable domain in full, with the rest retrieved from reference TRBV7-8 and TRBJ2-7, is GAGVSQSPRYKVAKRGQDVALRCDPISGHVSLFWYQQALGQGPEFLTYFQNEAQLDKSGLPSDRFFAERPEGSVSTLKIQRTQQEDSAVYLCASSSEGLAERYEQYFGPGTRLTVT.

This chain connects TRBV5-6 to TRBJ2-5; the match to TRBD1 covers 7 bases. CDR1 and CDR2 from the germline V gene are SGHDT and YYEEEE. This CDR3 has 14 amino acids. The V and J ends lost 4 bases and 0 bases, in that order; junction bases with no gene match: 3. The CDR3 DNA reads TGTGCCAGCAGCAGGGACAGCTACCAAGAGACCCAGTACTTC. Protein: CASSRDSYQETQYF.

This clone occurred a few times. This sequence joins TRBV2 and TRBJ1-5; weak D call: TRBD1 (5 bases). The CDR3 is 19 amino acids. Trimming pared 3 bases from V and 0 bases from J, leaving 21 bases between. Germline CDR1 and CDR2: SNHLY and FYNNEI. CDR3 sequence (DNA): TGTGCCAGCAGTGAGGCCCTGGGGGGTTGGGGAATTAGCAATCAGCCCCAGCATTTT. Protein sequence: CASSEALGGWGISNQPQHF.

V gene TRBV6-1 combines with J gene TRBJ1-5; TRBD1 might be the D (5 bases). CDR3 size: 15 residues. Germline CDR1 is MNHNS and CDR2 is SASEGT. The germline V and J ends were trimmed by 0 bases and 3 bases, with 9 bases remaining between them. This CDR3 is CASSEARADNQPQHF. CDR3 bases: TGTGCCAGCAGTGAAGCCAGGGCGGACAATCAGCCCCAGCATTTT.

The chain uses TRBV5-1 and TRBJ1-1; weak D call: TRBD1 (5 bases). CDR1 SGHRS and CDR2 YFSETQ come from the germline V gene. Trimming took off 0 bases at V and 1 base at J, with 13 bases between the two ends. This CDR3 has 16 residues. The CDR3 loop is CASSLAEGRANTEAFF. For the CDR3, the DNA is TGCGCCAGCAGCTTGGCCGAGGGGAGGGCGAACACTGAAGCTTTCTTT.

The chain links TRBV5-6 to TRBJ1-1; weak D call: TRBD1 (5 bases). The CDR3 covers 13 residues. CDR1 is SGHDT and CDR2 is YYEEEE in the germline V gene. Trimming cost V 3 bases and J 5 bases, with 11 bases left between them. The CDR3 is CASSWSGGTEAFF. The CDR3 region has the DNA TGTGCCAGCAGCTGGAGCGGGGGGACTGAAGCTTTCTTT. The full variable domain, its missing parts supplied by reference TRBV5-6 and TRBJ1-1, is DAGVTQSPTHLIKTRGQQVTLRCSPKSGHDTVSWYQQALGQGPQFIFQYYEEEERQRGNFPDRFSGHQFPNYSSELNVNALLLGDSALYLCASSWSGGTEAFFGQGTRLTVV.

This clone was counted only a few times. The J gene is TRBJ2-5, the V gene TRBV7-8, with 8 bases matching TRBD2. CDR1 SGHVS and CDR2 FQNEAQ come from the germline V gene. The CDR3 totals 17 residues. Trimming took 5 bases from V and 0 from J; bases not matched to a gene: 11. The CDR3 nucleotides are TGTGCCAGCAGCCCCCGGAGCGGGGGATTTTACCAAGAGACCCAGTACTTC. Protein sequence: CASSPRSGGFYQETQYF.

V and J are TRBV5-6 and TRBJ2-7; TRBD2 aligns across 8 bases. The CDR3 sequence is 14 residues long. V was pared by 4 bases and J by 3 bases, with 6 bases of the junction left unmatched. Looked up from germline, CDR1 is SGHDT and CDR2 is YYEEEE. In DNA, the CDR3 is TGTGCCAGCAGCGAAGCGGGAGTTAACTACGAGCAGTACTTC. It encodes CASSEAGVNYEQYF.

This chain connects TRBV27 to TRBJ2-1; possibly TRBD2 for D (5 bases). Germline V gene lookup returns CDR1 MNHEY and CDR2 SMNVEV (reference sequence). V was pared by 1 base and J by 8 bases, with 9 bases between. This CDR3 has 13 amino acids. The CDR3 region is CASSLFLAHEQFF. Here the CDR3 DNA reads TGTGCCAGCAGTTTATTCCTAGCTCATGAGCAGTTCTTC.

V usage is TRBV25-1 and J usage is TRBJ2-6, with 9 positions matching TRBD1. V shed 3 bases, J shed 0 bases, and the junction held 3 bases outside the gene matches. Germline CDR1 is MGHDK and CDR2 is SYGVNS. The CDR3 sequence is 17 residues long. DNA for the CDR3: TGTGCCAGCAGTGAGTTGGGACAGGGCTCTGGGGCCAACGTCCTGACTTTC. This encodes CASSELGQGSGANVLTF.